The 9 T cell receptor beta chains presented below share a single source sample, sequenced in a study of identical twins. TCRdb re-called the 5' RACE reads through MiXCR, storing one row per CDR3 protein. The sample shows some 790,000 distinct CDR3 sequences, about 20% of them seen only once. The same specimen was also included in a second study, on T cells expressing NK-cell markers.

The source material was PBMCs. All receptors come from a woman between 18 and 30 years old in good health.

This clonotype was observed a few times. The chain couples TRBV6-1 to TRBJ2-2; D is possibly TRBD1 (5 bases). The CDR3 has 14 amino acids. CDR1 and CDR2 from the germline V gene are MNHNS and SASEGT. V lost 10 bases and J lost 0, with 12 bases in between. The CDR3 DNA is TGTGCCACCCAGGGCGCCGCGAACACCGGGGAGCTGTTTTTT. This translates into CATQGAANTGELFF.

This CDR3 is CASRGTNLNNSPLHF. For the CDR3, the DNA is TGCGCCAGCAGAGGGACGAACCTAAATAATTCACCCCTCCACTTT. V gene TRBV5-1 combines with J gene TRBJ1-6, with TRBD1 as a possible D gene (5 bases). The V gene lost 5 bases and the J gene lost 5 bases, with 14 bases spanning the gap. This CDR3 region has 15 residues. CDR1 is SGHRS, CDR2 YFSETQ, per germline.

This chain uses TRBV10-3 with TRBJ2-1; 12 bases agree with TRBD1. The CDR3 runs to 18 residues. The ends lost 4 bases at V and 0 bases at J; junction bases unmatched: 7. The germline V gene has CDR1 ENHRY and CDR2 SYGVKD. CDR3 coding DNA: TGTGCCATCAGTGCCGGGACAGGGGGCGACAGCTCCTACAATGAGCAGTTCTTC. It specifies CAISAGTGGDSSYNEQFF.

This clonotype was observed a handful of times. The chain has TRBV11-2 and TRBJ2-2, with 7 bases matching TRBD1. Germline V CDR1 and CDR2: SGHAT, FQNNGV. CDR3 length: 15 amino acids. V dropped 7 bases and J dropped 6; count of bases not matched to a gene: 11. The CDR3 spells CASISDRALSGELFF. The CDR3 coding sequence is TGTGCCAGCATTTCTGACAGGGCTCTGTCCGGGGAGCTGTTTTTT.

This clonotype was counted many times. V is TRBV6-2 or TRBV6-3 and J is TRBJ2-6, with D unresolved. This CDR3 is built from 15 residues. Trimming shortened V by 0 bases and J by 0 bases, and 3 bases separated the two germline ends. Germline V gene sequence: CDR1 MNHEY, CDR2 SVGEGT. This CDR3 is CASSYSSSGANVLTF. CDR3 nucleotides: TGTGCCAGCAGTTACTCAAGCTCTGGGGCCAACGTCCTGACTTTC.

This clonotype occurred a few times. The CDR3 region has the DNA TGTGCCAGCTCCTTCTACCGGGACTCGTCGAACACCGGGGAGCTGTTTTTT. This translates into CASSFYRDSSNTGELFF. The genes are TRBV18 and TRBJ2-2, with a weak D call TRBD2 (6 bases). Germline V CDR1 and CDR2: KGHSH, LQKENI. The CDR3 has 17 amino acids. V lost 6 bases and J lost 0, with 17 bases in between.

This clonotype has only a few counts. The CDR3 region has the DNA TGTGCCAGCAGCTTAATCCGGGACCGAGATACGCAGTATTTT. Its protein product is CASSLIRDRDTQYF. The chain recombines TRBV7-9 with TRBJ2-3, with D perhaps matching TRBD1 or TRBD2 (5 bases each). There are 14 residues in the CDR3. The V gene lost 2 bases and the J gene lost 5 bases, with 11 bases spanning the gap. Germline assignment: CDR1 SEHNR and CDR2 FQNEAQ (reference sequence).

The CDR3 coding sequence is TGTGCCAGCAGCCCTCCGTCTGCGGGAGGGTCGTACAATGAGCAGTTCTTC. Translating gives CASSPPSAGGSYNEQFF. The V call is TRBV12-3 or TRBV12-4, the J call TRBJ2-1, with 9 bases that match TRBD2. This CDR3 contains 17 residues. Trimming cost V 6 bases and J 4 bases; bases outside gene matches: 13.

This clonotype was seen repeatedly, ten times or more. Here the CDR3 DNA reads TGCGCCAGCAGCTTGGGGGATAGCACAGATACGCAGTATTTT. Encoded protein: CASSLGDSTDTQYF. This sequence joins TRBV5-1 and TRBJ2-3; D is undetermined. Germline-derived CDR1 and CDR2 are SGHRS and YFSETQ. Trimming cost V 0 bases and J 0 bases, with 5 bases left between them. The CDR3 sequence is 14 residues long.